Sequencing of this TCR beta chain was carried out in a study of blood T cell repertoires in COVID-19. Study details: Researchers got acute and convalescent COVID-19 samples from the United States, Italy and Spain. The cDNA or gDNA used as material had been derived from T cells, B-cell-depleted T cells, or PBMCs.

Study processing details: Researchers report that nucleated cell counts were estimated from reference gene primer amplification. Here immunoSEQ multiplex PCR was the method, and the copy in TCRdb shows in-frame clones only, minus some. Clonal size and the V and J genes are those of that table, whereas D and trimming came from the DNA. The sample carries 200,000 to 250,000 clones, roughly 80% recorded once. The clonotype was recovered from a woman between 70 and 85 years old with acute or convalescent COVID-19. Sequencing used peripheral blood.

CDR3 DNA sequence: TGTGCCAGCAGTGGATTCCCAAATACAGTCAGCTATGGCTACACCTTC. Its translation is CASSGFPNTVSYGYTF. The chain couples TRBV6-1 to TRBJ1-2; D call uncertain. V was clipped by 4 bases and J by 4 bases, with 19 bases between them. CDR3 size: 16 residues. Germline V gene data show CDR1 as MNHNS and CDR2 as SASEGT.